This T cell receptor (beta chain) was obtained from a study of glioma-infiltrating T cells after dendritic cell vaccination. Study summary: Patients received three intradermal dendritic cell vaccine injections at biweekly intervals.

Indicated time point: after dendritic cell vaccination, including at tumor progression/relapse. The CDR3 has 14 residues. In germline, CDR1 is SGHTA, CDR2 FQGTGA. The ends lost 5 bases at V and 5 bases at J; junction bases unmatched: 5. Only in-frame clones appear in the TCRdb table, and some are missing; sequencing was by immunoSEQ multiplex PCR. The repertoire holds about 63,000 clones, with over 75% as singletons. The sequencing here drew on blood, taken after dendritic cell vaccination. The V call is TRBV7-3, the J call TRBJ2-1, with 8 bases aligning to TRBD1. The TCR sequence derives from a human donor with glioblastoma. For the CDR3, the DNA is TGTGCCAGCAGCCTGGACAGGGCTAACAATGAGCAGTTCTTC. Protein: CASSLDRANNEQFF.